This T cell receptor (beta chain) was sequenced for a study of blood T cell repertoires in COVID-19. The wider study: Samples came from the United States, Italy and Spain, spanning acute and convalescent COVID-19. Sample material is recorded as cDNA or gDNA derived from T cells, B-cell-depleted T cells, or PBMCs.

Germline V gene sequence: CDR1 LNHDA, CDR2 SQIVND (reference sequence). The length of the CDR3 is 16 residues. Losses at the gene ends were 3 bases for V and 5 bases for J; bases not matched to a gene: 9. Authors' methods: Amplified reference gene primers provided the basis for estimating nucleated cell counts. Assay used: immunoSEQ multiplex PCR; TCRdb lists only in-frame clones, some missing. D and trimming were read from the DNA, whereas the V and J calls and clone size are those reported in that table. The table has approximately 150,000 clones, 90% seen once. The sequenced material came from peripheral blood. This receptor was identified in a man in his sixties with active or convalescent COVID-19. The chain couples TRBV19 to TRBJ2-5; TRBD2 agrees at 10 bases. The CDR3 coding sequence is TGTGCCAGTAGTATCGGGCTAGCGGGAGTAGTCGAGACCCAGTACTTC. Amino acids: CASSIGLAGVVETQYF.